This T cell receptor beta chain derives from a study of T-cell reconstitution after alpha-beta-depleted transplantation in children. Study observations and caveats: Some patients' high day-60 TCRbeta diversity was traced to surviving recipient T cells and thymic progenitors. The main origin of T-cell counts and diversity one year after transplant was newly produced T cells.

Turning to this clonotype: The antigen is unknown.

Unique molecular identifiers were incorporated when the TCRbeta library was constructed. MiXCR, applied by TCRdb to the PCR reads, yields one record per CDR3 protein. The table lists fewer than 400,000 distinct CDR3 sequences, 23% of them singletons, with 11% in the top ten. The germline CDR1 and CDR2 sequences are SGHRS and YFSETQ. V lost 0 bases and J 5 bases, leaving 11 bases between the germline ends. This CDR3 contains 14 residues. The genes are TRBV5-1 and TRBJ2-5, with a possible D match to TRBD2 (5 bases). The origin of this receptor is a male patient aged 10 to 17 who had a stem cell transplant for acute lymphoblastic leukemia, so the T cells may come from the graft donor. The specimen comprised PBMCs, mostly from graft donor cells, sampled 180 days after TCRalphabeta/CD19-depleted stem cell transplant. CDR3 amino acids: CASSLEPGFETQYF. The CDR3 nucleotides are TGCGCCAGCAGCTTGGAACCGGGGTTCGAGACCCAGTACTTC.